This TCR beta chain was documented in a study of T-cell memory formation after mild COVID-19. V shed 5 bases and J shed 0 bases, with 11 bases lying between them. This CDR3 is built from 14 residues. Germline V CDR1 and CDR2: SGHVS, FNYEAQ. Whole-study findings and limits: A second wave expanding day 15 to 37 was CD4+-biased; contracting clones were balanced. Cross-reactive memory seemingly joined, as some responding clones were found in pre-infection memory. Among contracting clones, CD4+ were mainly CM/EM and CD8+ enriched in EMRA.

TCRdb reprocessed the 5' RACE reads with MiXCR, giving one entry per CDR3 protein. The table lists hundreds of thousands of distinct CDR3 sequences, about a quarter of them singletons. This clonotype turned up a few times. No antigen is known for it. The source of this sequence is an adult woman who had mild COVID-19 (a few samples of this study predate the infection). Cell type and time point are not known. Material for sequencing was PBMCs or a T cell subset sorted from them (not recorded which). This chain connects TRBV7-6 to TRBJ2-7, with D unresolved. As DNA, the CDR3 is TGTGCCAGCAGCGCTAACGGCCGCTCCTACGAGCAGTACTTC. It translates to CASSANGRSYEQYF.